This TCR beta chain was recorded in a study of T cell clonality in common variable immunodeficiency. Study observations and caveats: Repertoire-complication correlations in CVID were limited by patient heterogeneity. In common variable immunodeficiency, TCR beta chains reportedly carried fewer deletions and N-nucleotide insertions.

Caucasian heritage predominated among both patients and controls. The table lists this clone with many counts. Its target is unknown. The DNA ends 3 residues before the CDR3 does, and the rest of the CDR3 is filled in from the germline J gene. Germline CDR1 and CDR2: LNHDA and SQIVND (reference sequence). The CDR3 is made up of 16 amino acids. The V gene lost 9 bases and the J gene lost 3 bases, with 24 bases spanning the gap. Method: immunoSEQ multiplex PCR; TCRdb's copy keeps in-frame clones and lacks some. Observed in the sample are approximately 81,000 clones, none of them singletons. Specimen: peripheral blood mononuclear cells. This chain joins TRBV19 and TRBJ2-7; D possibly corresponds to TRBD1 (5 bases). The sequence came from a person aged 18 to 75 in good health. The sequenced CDR3 bases are TGTGCCAGCCGAAGACCCATTGGGCAGGGAAACTACGAG. This gives the protein CASRRPIGQGNYE. Given in full, the CDR3 is CASRRPIGQGNYEQYF.